This TCR beta chain emerged from a study of OX40 agonist ivuxolimab in advanced cancers. Study at large: Of the patients, three showed partial responses, one with hepatocellular carcinoma and two with cutaneous melanoma.

This clone was recorded only once. The antigen is undetermined. Using immunoSEQ multiplex PCR, the repertoire was profiled, and TCRdb retains in-frame clones only, with some absent. Of approximately 76,000 clones listed, around nine tenths were seen once; the top ten hold approximately 0.7%. This CDR3 is 16 amino acids long. Germline values: CDR1 LNHDA, CDR2 SQIVND (reference sequence). V was shortened by 5 bases and J by 0 bases, with 13 bases between the two germline ends. Notes on the study in general: The study found that CD8+ T cells averaged more expanded clones than CD4+. CD4+ and CD8+ T cells in blood underwent clonal expansion by week 6 at 0.1 to 3.0 mg/kg.

The genes are TRBV19 and TRBJ2-2; TRBD2 might be the D (6 bases). The source is an adult with an advanced solid tumor such as melanoma, head and neck, liver or kidney cancer. Sequenced material: CD4+ or CD8+ T cells sorted from blood, taken in a trial of the OX40 agonist ivuxolimab. CDR3 sequence (DNA): TGTGCCAGTAGTCCCGGAACGGGGGCGAACACCGGGGAGCTGTTTTTT. It yields the protein CASSPGTGANTGELFF.